The source of this TCR beta chain is a study of blood T cell repertoires in COVID-19 (dated by TCRdb to the early 2020s). Looking at the study overall: Samples covering the acute and convalescent phases of COVID-19 were provided by collaborators in the United States, Italy and Spain. The prospective study material was composed of cDNA or gDNA derived from T cells, B-cell-depleted T cells, or PBMCs. Subjects who had been exposed to COVID-19, were actively infected with it, or had recovered from it provided the deeply sampled blood TCRbeta repertoires that made up the dataset. The repertoires were released in a freely available public database intended as a resource for research on the immune response to SARS-CoV-2. Samples were obtained from the ongoing ImmuneRACE study (first 160 participants) and from over 1,000 subjects provided by 6 global collaborators. Sample metadata almost always included a de-identified subject ID, COVID-19 status, age in years and sex. Where HLA class I and class II types were available, the types were taken from metadata supplied by the sample provider, not from assay-based typing. On the study overall, not on this receptor specifically: How much clinical and demographic metadata was included differed by source and by participant, and the metadata was provided uncurated.

One collaborating source in Seattle enrolled patients during active infection and followed them longitudinally through the course of disease. Each collaborating institution followed its own protocols to collect whole blood in K2EDTA tubes. For TCRbeta analysis, collaborator samples were shipped as frozen whole blood, as isolated PBMCs, or as DNA extracted from either sample type. TCRbeta CDR3 regions were amplified from genomic DNA using the immunoSEQ Assay, a bias-controlled multiplex PCR. In the authors' own workflow: Within the assay, amplification of reference gene primers was used to estimate how many nucleated cells each sample contained. To quantify the absolute abundance of each unique TCRbeta CDR3 rearrangement, sequence reads were collapsed and filtered. Productive Simpson clonality was computed per sample as the square root of Simpson's diversity index over productive rearrangements. TCRdb carries this immuneACCESS record with in-frame sequences only. Its versions omit some clonotypes, under half of them owing to an unresolved V gene in the studies checked, with the rest unexplained. V and J calls and clone size follow that table, whereas D and trimming were derived from the DNA. The sample profile shows more than 150,000 clones; 75% to 85% of them were found once. Around 10% of the sample rests with the top ten.

CDR1 and CDR2 are read off the germline V gene as MGHDK and SYGVNS. Including cysteine and phenylalanine, the CDR3 has 13 amino acids. CDR3 DNA is the only sequence kept; it has 39 bases, read in frame from the first base. V gives up 4 bases and J gives up 4 bases, and the segment between their germline ends measures 8 bases. Details on this clone: The specificity of this receptor is unknown. No much larger clone is present one base from it, and per-base qualities are unavailable.

This TCR was recovered from a woman of 80 years or more with COVID-19, enrolled during active disease. The receptor chain draws on TRBV25-1 and TRBJ1-5, with a tentative D gene TRBD1 over 5 matching bases. Input material: peripheral blood. The CDR3 loop reads CASSGRGNQPQHF. The bases read TGTGCCAGCAGTGGACGGGGGAATCAGCCCCAGCATTTT.